This paragraph reports one TCR beta chain. Its antigen is unidentified. The data derive from a study of CD8 T cells in Susac syndrome. A quantity of about 0.45 to 1 ug RNA underwent reverse transcription using random hexamers. MiXCR, applied by TCRdb to the immunoSEQ multiplex PCR reads, yields one record per CDR3 protein. The sample gives some 110,000 distinct CDR3 sequences, roughly 95% of which show up once; 0.41% is in the top ten. Whole-study results and caveats: Total CD8+ repertoires held approximately 15 Susac-specific public clones, while CD8+ TEMRA repertoires held about five.

Germline-derived CDR1 and CDR2 are SQVTM and ANQGSEA. V was shortened by 5 bases and J by 1 base, with 8 bases between the two germline ends. The CDR3 covers 12 residues. This receptor was identified in a human donor with Susac syndrome. The chain employs TRBV29-1 and TRBJ1-1; D unclear. Sequencing was performed on CD8+ T cells from PBMCs. For the CDR3, the DNA is TGCAGCGTTCCGGGGAGGAACACTGAAGCTTTCTTT. Its translation is CSVPGRNTEAFF. The whole variable domain, remainder taken from reference TRBV29-1 and TRBJ1-1, is SAVISQKPSRDICQRGTSLTIQCQVDSQVTMMFWYRQQPGQSLTLIATANQGSEATYESGFVIDKFPISRPNLTFSTLTVSNMSPEDSSIYLCSVPGRNTEAFFGQGTRLTVV.